The 29 T cell receptor beta chains in this list originate from one sample, sequenced in a study of T-cell reconstitution after alpha-beta-depleted transplantation in children. Preparation of the TCRbeta library involved a method that used unique molecular identifiers. TCRdb passed the PCR reads through MiXCR, listing each CDR3 protein once. The sample gives about 610,000 distinct CDR3 sequences, over 9.5% of which show up once; 3.5% to 5% is in the top ten. The sample in question was PBMCs from the stem cell graft donor, obtained from the stem cell graft. These receptors were obtained from a human donor who donated a stem cell graft to a child with acute myeloid leukemia.

This clonotype was picked up a small number of times. The chain has TRBV30 and TRBJ1-3, with D possibly TRBD1 on 5 matching bases. CDR1 is GTSNPN, CDR2 SVGIG, per germline (reference sequence). The CDR3 extends over 12 amino acids. V was pared by 3 bases and J by 3 bases, with 6 bases between. The CDR3 DNA reads TGTGCCTGGAGCGGGGGTGGAAACACCATATATTTT. It specifies CAWSGGGNTIYF.

This clonotype has just a few counts. One end of the junction fails to match germline, which may point to a read error. The chain employs TRBV6-2 or TRBV6-3 and TRBJ2-3, with 7 bases aligning to TRBD1. The CDR3 extends over 12 amino acids. Looked up from germline, CDR1 is MNHEY and CDR2 is SVGEGT. The CDR3 protein is CASSQPLDRPGF. Here the CDR3 DNA reads TGTGCCAGCAGCCAACCCTTGGACAGGCCGGGGTTT.

The rearrangement links TRBV7-2 to TRBJ1-2; 10 nucleotides line up with TRBD1. The CDR3 length is 15 residues. V lost 5 bases, J lost 8 bases, and 11 bases stayed unmatched. Looked up from germline, CDR1 is SGHTA and CDR2 is FQGNSA. CDR3 sequence: CASSTRQGATGGYTF. In DNA form, the CDR3 reads TGTGCCAGCAGCACAAGACAGGGGGCAACGGGAGGCTACACCTTC.

The J gene is TRBJ2-7, the V gene TRBV5-1; weak D call: TRBD1 (5 bases). CDR1 and CDR2 (germline): SGHRS, YFSETQ. The CDR3 loop spans 14 amino acids. Trimming removed 2 bases from V and 6 bases from J, with 15 bases in between. Here the CDR3 reads CASSFEQEPSEQYF. The CDR3 region has the DNA TGCGCCAGCAGCTTTGAACAGGAACCGTCCGAGCAGTACTTC.

This clonotype was seen many times. Written as DNA, the CDR3 is TGTGCCAGCAGCACGGGACAGGGACCCGCGAACACCGGGGAGCTGTTTTTT. This sequence encodes CASSTGQGPANTGELFF. This chain joins TRBV7-9 and TRBJ2-2; 9 bases line up with TRBD1. CDR1 is SEHNR, CDR2 FQNEAQ, per germline (reference sequence). There are 17 residues in the CDR3. V was clipped by 5 bases and J by 0 bases; unmatched bases: 7.

The rearrangement links TRBV11-2 to TRBJ2-1; 9 bases fit TRBD2. After removal of 0 bases from V and 1 base from J, the junction contained 4 bases not matched to a gene. The CDR3 runs 17 residues. Germline CDR1 is SGHAT and CDR2 is FQNNGV. Written as DNA, the CDR3 is TGTGCCAGCAGCTTAGATAGGACTAGCGTATCCTACAATGAGCAGTTCTTC. This codes for CASSLDRTSVSYNEQFF.

There are a few counts of this clonotype. The rearrangement joins TRBV7-3 to TRBJ2-1; TRBD2 aligns across 13 bases. Germline V CDR1 and CDR2: SGHTA, FQGTGA. Trimming cost V 4 bases and J 10 bases; bases outside gene matches: 7. This CDR3 region has 15 residues. CDR3 residues: CASSWTSGRSSEQFF. CDR3 DNA: TGTGCCAGCAGCTGGACTAGCGGGAGATCCTCAGAGCAGTTCTTC. The variable domain in full, with the rest retrieved from reference TRBV7-3 and TRBJ2-1, is GAGVSQTPSNKVTEKGKYVELRCDPISGHTALYWYRQSLGQGPEFLIYFQGTGAADDSGLPNDRFFAVRPEGSVSTLKIQRTERGDSAVYLCASSWTSGRSSEQFFGPGTRLTVL.

This clonotype was seen more than once but under ten times. The chain carries TRBV4-2 and TRBJ2-5, with 10 bases aligning to TRBD2. Germline V gene lookup returns CDR1 LGHNA and CDR2 YNFKEQ. Unmatched junction bases numbered 8, after V lost 5 bases and J lost 5 bases. The CDR3 sequence is 15 residues long. CDR3 sequence: CASSGTSGISETQYF. In DNA form, the CDR3 reads TGTGCCAGCAGCGGCACTAGCGGGATAAGCGAGACCCAGTACTTC.

The gene calls are TRBV18 and TRBJ1-1; possible D gene TRBD1, 6 bases. Germline loops: CDR1 KGHSH, CDR2 LQKENI. Trimming left V 3 bases short and J 3 bases short, with 11 bases between. The CDR3 has 14 residues. This chain's CDR3 is CASSPDRPDTEAFF. CDR3 coding DNA: TGTGCCAGCTCACCTGACAGGCCGGACACTGAAGCTTTCTTT.

There are a few counts of this clonotype. V and J are TRBV29-1 and TRBJ2-1; a possible D gene is TRBD1 (8 bases). The germline CDR1 and CDR2 sequences are SQVTM and ANQGSEA. V shed 8 bases and J shed 4 bases, with 21 bases lying between them. The CDR3 has 15 amino acids. DNA of the CDR3: TGCAGCTGCCACAGCGGGACAGGAACATACAATGAGCAGTTCTTC. It encodes CSCHSGTGTYNEQFF.

This chain connects TRBV6-5 to TRBJ1-1; TRBD1 matches at 9 bases. Germline CDR1 MNHEY, CDR2 SVGAGI. This CDR3 comprises 18 residues. V shed 0 bases and J 0 bases; nucleotides not matched to a gene: 8. The CDR3, as DNA: TGTGCCAGCAGTTACTCGAGGGGGGACAGGGAGTTGAACACTGAAGCTTTCTTT. This sequence encodes CASSYSRGDRELNTEAFF.

There are a few counts of this clonotype. V usage is TRBV15 and J usage is TRBJ2-1, with 12 bases that match TRBD2. Germline assignment: CDR1 LNHNV and CDR2 YYDKDF (reference sequence). CDR3 length equals 17 residues. V shed 7 bases and J 0 bases; nucleotides not matched to a gene: 7. CDR3 DNA sequence: TGTGCCACCATGGGACTAGCGGGTGGGAGCTCCTACAATGAGCAGTTCTTC. As protein: CATMGLAGGSSYNEQFF.

This clonotype came up a few times. J is TRBJ2-4 and V is TRBV25-1, with 10 bases that match TRBD1. V shed 8 bases and J 1 base; nucleotides not matched to a gene: 2. The CDR3 totals 14 residues. Germline V CDR1 and CDR2: MGHDK, SYGVNS. The CDR3 reads CASLGQGAKNIQYF. CDR3 DNA: TGTGCCAGCCTGGGACAGGGGGCCAAAAACATTCAGTACTTC.

This sequence joins TRBV14 and TRBJ1-2, with D uncertain. V gave up 0 bases and J gave up 8 bases, with 16 bases separating them. The CDR3 has 15 residues. The germline gives CDR1 SGHDN, CDR2 FVKESK. In nucleotides, the CDR3 is TGTGCCAGCAGCCAAGAGTTAAGAGGGTTTAACGGCTACACCTTC. It specifies CASSQELRGFNGYTF.

This clonotype was detected a few times. The chain employs TRBV20-1 and TRBJ1-5; the match to TRBD1 covers 7 bases. CDR1 is DFQATT and CDR2 is SNEGSKA in the germline V gene (reference sequence). The CDR3 length is 12 residues. The ends lost 5 bases at V and 7 bases at J; junction bases unmatched: 5. The CDR3 DNA reads TGCAGTGCTCTCACAGGGGCCCAGCCCCAGCATTTT. Its protein product is CSALTGAQPQHF.

This clonotype occurred many times. The rearrangement joins TRBV20-1 to TRBJ2-7; D call uncertain. Germline V gene lookup returns CDR1 DFQATT and CDR2 SNEGSKA (reference sequence). The V gene lost 1 base and the J gene lost 1 base, with 8 bases spanning the gap. The CDR3 loop spans 13 amino acids. CDR3 amino acids: CSARGSQSYEQYF. DNA for the CDR3: TGCAGTGCTAGAGGTAGTCAATCCTACGAGCAGTACTTC.

Notes on this clonotype: This CDR3 fails to terminate in the conserved phenylalanine or tryptophan, so it likely reflects a read error. The DNA is left out, because the CDR3 cannot be placed on it with certainty; the CDR3 is given as TCRdb lists it. J is TRBJ2-1 and V is TRBV29-1; TRBD2, the table's D call, was not compared with the DNA. The CDR3 numbers 12 amino acids, ends counted. Germline V gives CDR1 SQVTM, CDR2 ANQGSEA. CDR3 protein: CSVRRSGSWEFY.

The DNA for the CDR3 is TGTGCCAGCAGTCTGGACCTAATACACGAGCAGTACTTC. Amino acids: CASSLDLIHEQYF. This chain connects TRBV12-3 or TRBV12-4 to TRBJ2-7; D unresolved. The CDR3 covers 13 residues. Trimming left V 5 bases short and J 5 bases short, with 13 bases between.

In its sample, this clonotype was seen a few times. V usage is TRBV27 and J usage is TRBJ2-7; D possibly corresponds to TRBD2 (6 bases). The germline V and J ends were trimmed by 8 bases and 3 bases, with 20 bases remaining between them. There are 15 residues in the CDR3. CDR1 and CDR2 (germline): MNHEY, SMNVEV (reference sequence). CDR3 sequence reads: CASSTPGAGSYEQYF. CDR3 DNA: TGTGCCAGCTCCACCCCCGGGGCGGGAAGCTACGAGCAGTACTTC.

This clonotype was found many times. The chain carries TRBV12-3 or TRBV12-4 and TRBJ2-1; D is tentatively TRBD1 or TRBD2 (6 bases each). The CDR3 has 16 residues. V was cut by 5 bases and J by 5 bases, with 19 bases left in between. Here the CDR3 DNA reads TGTGCCAGCAGTACGCAAGGGGGGAGCAGGCACAATGAGCAGTTCTTC. Its translation: CASSTQGGSRHNEQFF.

The V call is TRBV9, the J call TRBJ2-7, with D perhaps matching TRBD2 (6 bases). With 1 base removed from V and 2 bases from J, the gap between germline ends came to 13 bases. CDR1 is SGDLS, CDR2 YYNGEE, per germline. The CDR3 has 15 amino acids. The CDR3 DNA sequence: TGTGCCAGCAGCGTAAGGCCGGGACTGGCCTACGAGCAGTACTTC. Translation gives CASSVRPGLAYEQYF.

In this sample, this clonotype turned up many times. This chain connects TRBV12-3 or TRBV12-4 to TRBJ2-3; TRBD2 matches at 12 bases. The CDR3 is made up of 17 amino acids. The junction had 10 bases not matched to a gene; V was cut back by 6 bases and J by 3 bases. This CDR3 is CASRTVGLAGGTDTQYF. CDR3 DNA: TGTGCCAGCAGGACGGTAGGCCTAGCGGGAGGGACAGATACGCAGTATTTT.

This clonotype was seen many times. The rearrangement links TRBV7-2 to TRBJ2-7, with TRBD2 matching 9 bases. This CDR3 is 15 amino acids long. V was clipped by 1 base and J by 3 bases; unmatched bases: 4. CDR1 and CDR2 (germline): SGHTA, FQGNSA. In nucleotides, the CDR3 is TGTGCCAGCAGCTTAGAGGGACTAGCCAGCTACGAGCAGTACTTC. Its protein is CASSLEGLASYEQYF.

Ten or more counts support this clonotype. The chain couples TRBV9 to TRBJ2-7; 9 bases are shared with TRBD1. This CDR3 has 15 residues. CDR1 is SGDLS and CDR2 is YYNGEE in the germline V gene. V was clipped by 4 bases and J by 5 bases; unmatched bases: 10. The CDR3 loop reads CASSPRQGVIHEQYF. The CDR3 coding sequence is TGTGCCAGCAGCCCACGACAGGGGGTAATTCACGAGCAGTACTTC.

The J gene is TRBJ1-1, the V gene TRBV5-1, with TRBD1 identical over 7 bases. The trim removed 5 bases at V and 4 bases at J, leaving 2 bases unmatched. Germline lookup yields CDR1 SGHRS and CDR2 YFSETQ. CDR3 length: 12 amino acids. The CDR3 DNA reads TGCGCCAGCAGAAGGGACAGCACTGAAGCTTTCTTT. The encoded protein is CASRRDSTEAFF. Variable domain in full (rest from reference TRBV5-1 and TRBJ1-1): KAGVTQTPRYLIKTRGQQVTLSCSPISGHRSVSWYQQTPGQGLQFLFEYFSETQRNKGNFPGRFSGRQFSNSRSEMNVSTLELGDSALYLCASRRDSTEAFFGQGTRLTVV.

This clonotype appeared many times. The rearrangement joins TRBV6-2 or TRBV6-3 to TRBJ2-1, with D unresolved. The CDR3 is 16 amino acids. Trimming took off 8 bases at V and 0 bases at J, with 17 bases between the two ends. The germline V gene has CDR1 MNHEY and CDR2 SVGEGT. DNA of the CDR3: TGTGCCAGCTCTTCCCGTACCGAGAGCTCCTACAATGAGCAGTTCTTC. The encoded protein is CASSSRTESSYNEQFF.

This clonotype was seen a few times. V gene TRBV11-2 combines with J gene TRBJ2-7, with 15 bases that match TRBD2. The J segment lost 0 bases and the V segment lost 5 bases, leaving 8 bases of the junction unmatched. The CDR3 consists of 18 residues. Germline assignment: CDR1 SGHAT and CDR2 FQNNGV. CDR3 residues: CASSTGLAGGPSSYEQYF. The DNA for the CDR3 is TGTGCCAGCAGCACGGGACTAGCGGGAGGCCCTAGCTCCTACGAGCAGTACTTC.

The genes are TRBV12-3 or TRBV12-4 and TRBJ2-7; TRBD2 matches 8 bases. This CDR3 has 14 residues. The junction had 4 bases not matched to a gene; V was cut back by 4 bases and J by 2 bases. CDR3 bases: TGTGCCAGCAGTTGGGGACTAGACACCTACGAGCAGTACTTC. This translates into CASSWGLDTYEQYF.

The rearrangement links TRBV20-1 to TRBJ2-5; 9 bases fit TRBD1. CDR1 and CDR2 from the germline V gene are DFQATT and SNEGSKA (reference sequence). Trimming took 3 bases from V and 4 from J; bases not matched to a gene: 3. This CDR3 has 13 amino acids. DNA for the CDR3: TGCAGTGCTAGGACAGGGGGATTAGAGACCCAGTACTTC. This gives the protein CSARTGGLETQYF.